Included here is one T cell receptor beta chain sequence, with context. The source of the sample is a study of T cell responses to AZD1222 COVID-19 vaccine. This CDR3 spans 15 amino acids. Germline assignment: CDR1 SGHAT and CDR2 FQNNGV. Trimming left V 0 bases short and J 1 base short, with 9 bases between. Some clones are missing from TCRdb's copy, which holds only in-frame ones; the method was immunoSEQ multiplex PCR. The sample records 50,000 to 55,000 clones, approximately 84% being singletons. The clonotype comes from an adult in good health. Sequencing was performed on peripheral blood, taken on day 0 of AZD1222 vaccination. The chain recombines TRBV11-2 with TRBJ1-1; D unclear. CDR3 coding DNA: TGTGCCAGCAGCTTAGATCAGAGGCCGAACACTGAAGCTTTCTTT. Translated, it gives CASSLDQRPNTEAFF.